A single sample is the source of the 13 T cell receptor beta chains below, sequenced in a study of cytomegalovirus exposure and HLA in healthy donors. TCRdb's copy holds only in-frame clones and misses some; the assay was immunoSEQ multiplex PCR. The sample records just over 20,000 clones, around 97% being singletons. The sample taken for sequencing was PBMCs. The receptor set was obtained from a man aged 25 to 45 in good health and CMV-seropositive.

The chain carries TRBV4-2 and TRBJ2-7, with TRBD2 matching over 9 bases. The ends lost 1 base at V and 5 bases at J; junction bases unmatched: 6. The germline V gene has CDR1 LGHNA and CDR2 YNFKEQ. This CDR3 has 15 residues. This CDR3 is CASSQGSGSRHEQYF. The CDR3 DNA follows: TGTGCCAGCAGCCAAGGTAGCGGGAGTAGACACGAGCAGTACTTC.

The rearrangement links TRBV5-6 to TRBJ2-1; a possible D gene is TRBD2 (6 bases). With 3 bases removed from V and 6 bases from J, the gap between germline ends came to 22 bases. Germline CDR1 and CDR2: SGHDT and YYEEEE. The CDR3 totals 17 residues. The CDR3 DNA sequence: TGTGCCAGCAGCTCGGGACTCGCCGAGAGATGGGGCAATGAGCAGTTCTTC. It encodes CASSSGLAERWGNEQFF.

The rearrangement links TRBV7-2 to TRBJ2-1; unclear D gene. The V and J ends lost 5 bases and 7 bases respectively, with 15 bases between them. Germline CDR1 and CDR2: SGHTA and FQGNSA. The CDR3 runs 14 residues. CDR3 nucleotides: TGTGCCAGCAGCCTCCGAGGCCCCCGGAATGAGCAGTTCTTC. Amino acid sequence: CASSLRGPRNEQFF.

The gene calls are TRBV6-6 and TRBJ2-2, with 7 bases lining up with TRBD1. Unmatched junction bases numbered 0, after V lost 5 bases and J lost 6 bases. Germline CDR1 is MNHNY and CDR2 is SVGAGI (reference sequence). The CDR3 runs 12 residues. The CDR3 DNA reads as TGTGCCAGCAGTACAGGGGCCGGGGAGCTGTTTTTT. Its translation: CASSTGAGELFF.

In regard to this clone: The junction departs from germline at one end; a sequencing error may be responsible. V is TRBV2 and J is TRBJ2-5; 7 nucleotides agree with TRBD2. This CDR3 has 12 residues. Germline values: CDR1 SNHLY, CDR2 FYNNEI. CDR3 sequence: CASGGTRESQYF. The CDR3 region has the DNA TGTGCCTCGGGGGGTACCCGTGAGAGCCAGTACTTC.

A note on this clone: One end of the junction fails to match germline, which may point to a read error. CDR3 nucleotide sequence: TGTGCTAGCAGCTTAGGTTCGGGGTCAGCGGCGACCCTCCCCTACAATGAGCAGTTCTTC. Amino acid sequence: CASSLGSGSAATLPYNEQFF. This chain connects TRBV7-7 to TRBJ2-1; tentatively, D is TRBD2 (5 bases). The germline gives CDR1 SSHAT, CDR2 FNYEAQ (reference sequence). The CDR3 runs 20 residues.

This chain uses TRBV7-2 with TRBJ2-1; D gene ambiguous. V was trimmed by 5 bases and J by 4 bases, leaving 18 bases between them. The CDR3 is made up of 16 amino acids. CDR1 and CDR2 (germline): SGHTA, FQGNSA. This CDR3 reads CASSQRLRLLYNEQFF. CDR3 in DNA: TGTGCCAGCAGCCAAAGACTTCGGCTCCTATACAATGAGCAGTTCTTC. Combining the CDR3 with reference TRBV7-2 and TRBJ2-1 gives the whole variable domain GAGVSQSPSNKVTEKGKDVELRCDPISGHTALYWYRQSLGQGLEFLIYFQGNSAPDKSGLPSDRFSAERTGGSVSTLTIQRTQQEDSAVYLCASSQRLRLLYNEQFFGPGTRLTVL.

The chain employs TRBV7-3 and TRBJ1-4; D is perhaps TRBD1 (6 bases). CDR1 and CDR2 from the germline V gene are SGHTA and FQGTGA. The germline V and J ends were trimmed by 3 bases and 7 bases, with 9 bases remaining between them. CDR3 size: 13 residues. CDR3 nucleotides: TGTGCCAGCAGCTTGGGGGCAGGTGAAAAACTGTTTTTT. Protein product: CASSLGAGEKLFF.

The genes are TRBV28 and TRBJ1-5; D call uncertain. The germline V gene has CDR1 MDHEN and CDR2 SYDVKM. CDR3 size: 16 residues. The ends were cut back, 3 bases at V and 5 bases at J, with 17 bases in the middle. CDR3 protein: CASSFLIPGLHQPQHF. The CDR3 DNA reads TGTGCCAGCAGTTTCCTAATCCCTGGGCTCCATCAGCCCCAGCATTTT.

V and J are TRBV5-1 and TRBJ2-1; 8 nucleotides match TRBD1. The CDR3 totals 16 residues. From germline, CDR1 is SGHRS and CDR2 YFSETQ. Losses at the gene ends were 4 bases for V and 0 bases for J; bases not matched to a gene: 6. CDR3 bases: TGCGCCAGCAGCCTCCGGACAGGGAGCTCCTACAATGAGCAGTTCTTC. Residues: CASSLRTGSSYNEQFF.

CDR3 nucleotides: TGTGCCAGCAGCTCCAGGGGGCGGGCAGATACGCAGTATTTT. This codes for CASSSRGRADTQYF. V and J are TRBV5-4 and TRBJ2-3; 8 bases fit TRBD1. Germline CDR1 and CDR2: SGHNT and YYREEE (reference sequence). Unmatched junction bases numbered 4, after V lost 3 bases and J lost 4 bases. The CDR3 contains 14 residues.

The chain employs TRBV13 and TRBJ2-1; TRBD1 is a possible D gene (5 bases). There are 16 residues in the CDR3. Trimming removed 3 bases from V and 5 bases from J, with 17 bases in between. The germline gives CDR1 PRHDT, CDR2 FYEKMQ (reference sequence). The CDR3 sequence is CASSFPSGRGNNEQFF. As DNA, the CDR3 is TGTGCCAGCAGCTTCCCCTCAGGAAGGGGAAACAATGAGCAGTTCTTC.

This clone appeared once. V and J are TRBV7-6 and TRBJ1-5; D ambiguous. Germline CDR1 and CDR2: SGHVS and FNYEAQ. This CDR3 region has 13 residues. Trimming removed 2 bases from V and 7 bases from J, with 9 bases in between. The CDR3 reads CASSLSQAQPQHF. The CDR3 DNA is TGTGCCAGCAGCTTAAGTCAGGCGCAGCCCCAGCATTTT. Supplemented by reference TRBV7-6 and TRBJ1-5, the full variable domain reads GAGVSQSPRYKVTKRGQDVALRCDPISGHVSLYWYRQALGQGPEFLTYFNYEAQQDKSGLPNDRFSAERPEGSISTLTIQRTEQRDSAMYRCASSLSQAQPQHFGDGTRLSIL.